Described below is a single TCR beta chain sequence and its context. The source of the sample is a study of blood T cell repertoires in COVID-19. This CDR3 comprises 17 residues. Germline loops: CDR1 LNHDA, CDR2 SQIVND (reference sequence). With V trimmed by 0 bases and J by 2 bases, 7 bases remained unmatched. Assay: immunoSEQ multiplex PCR; the TCRdb copy retains only in-frame clones and omits some. The sample contains about 240,000 clones, roughly 85% of which appear only once. The receptor comes from a woman between 40 and 55 years old who had been exposed to COVID-19. V and J are TRBV19 and TRBJ2-7, with 10 bases aligning to TRBD1. The specimen sequenced was PBMCs or T cells enriched from blood (not recorded which). CDR3 nucleotides: TGTGCCAGTAGTATAGAGGCTCTGGGGACAGGGGCCTACGAGCAGTACTTC. It specifies CASSIEALGTGAYEQYF.